What follows are 18 T cell receptor beta chains derived from one specimen sequenced in a study of T cell repertoires in cytomegalovirus infection (dated by TCRdb to 2018 to 2020). Sequencing used an Illumina HiSeq 1500. The public reads were run again by TCRdb, first through fastp at Q25 and then through MiXCR, and only productive beta chains were kept. Each record represents a unique CDR3 protein, reported with the most common genes and DNA among its rows. A total of 250,000 to 300,000 distinct CDR3 sequences appear in this sample, about a quarter of them only once. Together, the top ten hold more than 11% of the sample. Input material: PBMCs. These receptors were obtained from a human donor in good health (CMV status not recorded). Some clones in this sample may be carry-over from other donors' samples.

The table lists this clonotype with many counts. This chain connects TRBV7-6 to TRBJ1-1; D not resolved. Trimming removed 1 base at V and 3 bases at J, with 6 bases between. The CDR3 covers 13 residues. Germline V gives CDR1 SGHVS, CDR2 FNYEAQ. The CDR3, as DNA: TGTGCCAGCAGCTTAGATGGGTACACTGAAGCTTTCTTT. Protein sequence: CASSLDGYTEAFF.

The sample holds many counts of this clonotype. This sequence joins TRBV7-2 and TRBJ2-7, with D possibly being TRBD1 (7 bases). The germline V gene encodes CDR1 SGHTA and CDR2 FQGNSA. The length of the CDR3 is 15 residues. Trimming pared 4 bases from V and 1 base from J, leaving 14 bases between. CDR3 bases: TGTGCCAGCAGCTATTCACCAGGGGGGTCCTACGAGCAGTACTTC. Amino acids: CASSYSPGGSYEQYF.

This clonotype was detected only a few times. The J gene is TRBJ1-2, the V gene TRBV14, with D unresolved. With 4 bases removed from V and 2 bases from J, the gap between germline ends came to 14 bases. This CDR3 is 15 amino acids long. Germline values: CDR1 SGHDN, CDR2 FVKESK. CDR3 sequence reads: CASSRAGRENYGYTF. CDR3 in DNA: TGTGCCAGCAGCCGGGCCGGGCGCGAGAACTATGGCTACACCTTC.

There are a few counts of this clonotype. The chain has TRBV7-2 and TRBJ1-4; D gene ambiguous. The germline V gene has CDR1 SGHTA and CDR2 FQGNSA. V gave up 3 bases and J gave up 4 bases, with 9 bases separating them. The CDR3 totals 14 residues. CDR3 sequence (DNA): TGTGCCAGCAGCTTGGTCAGCCTTAATGAAAAACTGTTTTTT. Amino acids: CASSLVSLNEKLFF.

The V and J genes are TRBV30 and TRBJ2-7; D is undetermined. Trimming took off 2 bases at V and 7 bases at J, with 15 bases between the two ends. Looked up from germline, CDR1 is GTSNPN and CDR2 is SVGIG (reference sequence). The CDR3 covers 13 residues. The CDR3 DNA follows: TGTGCCTGGAGTTACCTTTCTTTGGGAGAGCAGTACTTC. Amino acids: CAWSYLSLGEQYF.

The genes are TRBV7-8 and TRBJ2-7, with D maybe TRBD1 (5 bases). CDR1 and CDR2 (germline): SGHVS, FQNEAQ. V was trimmed by 1 base and J by 5 bases, leaving 6 bases between them. This CDR3 has 12 residues. CDR3 coding DNA: TGTGCCAGCAGCTTAGGCAGGGACGAGCAGTACTTC. Its translation: CASSLGRDEQYF.

The chain combines TRBV6-5 with TRBJ2-4; D not resolved. The CDR3 extends over 20 amino acids. The V and J ends lost 0 bases and 0 bases respectively, with 21 bases between them. Germline V gene data show CDR1 as MNHEY and CDR2 as SVGAGI. The chain's CDR3 is CASSYSKGWAYGRAKNIQYF. The CDR3 nucleotides read TGTGCCAGCAGTTACTCGAAGGGTTGGGCCTACGGGCGAGCCAAAAACATTCAGTACTTC.

This clonotype showed up many times. This sequence joins TRBV11-2 and TRBJ2-7; no clear D. The CDR3 is made up of 13 amino acids. With 3 bases removed from V and 2 bases from J, the gap between germline ends came to 8 bases. Germline assignment: CDR1 SGHAT and CDR2 FQNNGV. CDR3 sequence (DNA): TGTGCCAGCAGCTTGATACCTCCCTACGAGCAGTACTTC. This translates into CASSLIPPYEQYF.

This clonotype has ten or more counts. The chain carries TRBV7-2 and TRBJ2-3, with unresolved D. V was clipped by 0 bases and J by 0 bases, with 4 bases between them. The CDR3 totals 14 residues. Germline CDR1 reads SGHTA; CDR2 reads FQGNSA. CDR3 nucleotides: TGTGCCAGCAGCTTAGCGAGAAGCACAGATACGCAGTATTTT. It is translated as CASSLARSTDTQYF. The variable domain in full, completed from reference TRBV7-2 and TRBJ2-3, reads GAGVSQSPSNKVTEKGKDVELRCDPISGHTALYWYRQSLGQGLEFLIYFQGNSAPDKSGLPSDRFSAERTGGSVSTLTIQRTQQEDSAVYLCASSLARSTDTQYFGPGTRLTVL.

This chain uses TRBV28 with TRBJ2-5; D possibly uses TRBD1 or TRBD2 (5 bases each). Between the trimmed V and J ends, which lost 4 bases and 0 bases, there was a span of 18 bases. Germline values: CDR1 MDHEN, CDR2 SYDVKM. The CDR3 length is 17 residues. Here the CDR3 DNA reads TGTGCCAGCAGTTCCCTCCTCGGGACCGACAACCAAGAGACCCAGTACTTC. It yields the protein CASSSLLGTDNQETQYF.

V usage is TRBV5-1 and J usage is TRBJ1-1; TRBD1 agrees at 7 bases. Germline CDR1 and CDR2: SGHRS and YFSETQ. The ends lost 4 bases at V and 4 bases at J; junction bases unmatched: 10. The CDR3 runs 15 residues. CDR3 in amino acids: CASSREGTVVTEAFF. The CDR3 DNA reads TGCGCCAGCAGCCGGGAGGGGACAGTGGTCACTGAAGCTTTCTTT.

This clonotype was recorded at least ten times. The rearrangement uses TRBV7-8 and TRBJ2-7, with D unresolved. The CDR3 sequence is 16 residues long. CDR1 is SGHVS and CDR2 is FQNEAQ in the germline V gene. V was cut by 6 bases and J by 0 bases, with 18 bases left in between. The CDR3 DNA follows: TGTGCCAGCAGACCAGCCCCTGTCAGGAGCTCCTACGAGCAGTACTTC. This sequence encodes CASRPAPVRSSYEQYF. The variable domain in full, completed from reference TRBV7-8 and TRBJ2-7, reads GAGVSQSPRYKVAKRGQDVALRCDPISGHVSLFWYQQALGQGPEFLTYFQNEAQLDKSGLPSDRFFAERPEGSVSTLKIQRTQQEDSAVYLCASRPAPVRSSYEQYFGPGTRLTVT.

The chain has TRBV29-1 and TRBJ2-1; D is possibly TRBD2 (5 bases). V shed 3 bases and J shed 4 bases, with 7 bases lying between them. Germline V gives CDR1 SQVTM, CDR2 ANQGSEA. The CDR3 runs 12 residues. The CDR3 DNA reads as TGCAGCGTTGATCCGGGGTACAATGAGCAGTTCTTC. Its protein is CSVDPGYNEQFF.

The rearrangement joins TRBV5-1 to TRBJ2-3; D remains ambiguous. Germline V CDR1 and CDR2: SGHRS, YFSETQ. The CDR3 covers 15 residues. The ends were cut back, 0 bases at V and 0 bases at J, with 8 bases in the middle. As DNA, the CDR3 is TGCGCCAGCAGCTTGGCCGGGCCTAGCACAGATACGCAGTATTTT. It encodes CASSLAGPSTDTQYF.

This rearrangement joins TRBV7-9 to TRBJ2-1; 13 bases align to TRBD2. The CDR3 covers 16 residues. The germline V gene encodes CDR1 SEHNR and CDR2 FQNEAQ (reference sequence). Trimming at V came to 5 bases and at J to 2 bases, leaving 3 bases not matched to a gene. In DNA form, the CDR3 reads TGTGCCAGCAGCGGAGGGACTAGCGGGACCTACAATGAGCAGTTCTTC. Encoded protein: CASSGGTSGTYNEQFF. Full variable domain (outside the CDR3, taken from reference TRBV7-9 and TRBJ2-1): DTGVSQNPRHKITKRGQNVTFRCDPISEHNRLYWYRQTLGQGPEFLTYFQNEAQLEKSRLLSDRFSAERPKGSFSTLEIQRTEQGDSAMYLCASSGGTSGTYNEQFFGPGTRLTVL.

In its sample, this clonotype was seen many times. The chain employs TRBV28 and TRBJ1-1; D might be TRBD1 (5 bases). Trimming pared 6 bases from V and 11 bases from J, leaving 10 bases between. The CDR3 is 10 amino acids. CDR1 and CDR2 (germline): MDHEN, SYDVKM. In nucleotides, the CDR3 is TGTGCCAGCAGAAGGGGATTGGCTTTCTTT. Translated: CASRRGLAFF.

The chain joins TRBV7-9 to TRBJ2-7, with 14 bases lining up with TRBD2. This CDR3 comprises 15 residues. The junction had 5 bases not matched to a gene; V was cut back by 5 bases and J by 5 bases. CDR1 and CDR2 from the germline V gene are SEHNR and FQNEAQ (reference sequence). DNA for the CDR3: TGTGCCAGCAGCCCCCGACTAGCGGGAGGGAACGAGCAGTACTTC. This codes for CASSPRLAGGNEQYF.

This chain uses TRBV7-6 with TRBJ2-7; TRBD2 matches at 7 bases. The junction had 9 bases not matched to a gene; V was cut back by 4 bases and J by 0 bases. The CDR3 has 16 amino acids. Germline loops: CDR1 SGHVS, CDR2 FNYEAQ. CDR3 sequence (DNA): TGTGCCAGCAGCTCCCCGGGCGGGGGTCACTCCTACGAGCAGTACTTC. Amino acids: CASSSPGGGHSYEQYF. The full variable domain, completed using reference TRBV7-6 and TRBJ2-7, is GAGVSQSPRYKVTKRGQDVALRCDPISGHVSLYWYRQALGQGPEFLTYFNYEAQQDKSGLPNDRFSAERPEGSISTLTIQRTEQRDSAMYRCASSSPGGGHSYEQYFGPGTRLTVT.